What follows are 2 T cell receptor beta chains derived from one specimen sequenced in a study of Tregs in tolerant kidney transplant recipients. No antigen has been assigned to these receptors. Some clones are missing from TCRdb's copy, which holds only in-frame ones; the method was immunoSEQ multiplex PCR. The profile shows roughly 10,000 clones, roughly 89% of them singletons. Sample: Tregs from blood cultured with allogeneic cells, taken before the transplant. The receptors originated from a human patient who received a combined kidney and bone marrow transplant.

V usage is TRBV18 and J usage is TRBJ2-5, with D uncertain. Trimming shortened V by 2 bases and J by 4 bases, and 8 bases separated the two germline ends. Germline assignment: CDR1 KGHSH and CDR2 LQKENI. The CDR3 extends over 13 amino acids. The CDR3 loop is CASSPTPRETQYF. In DNA form, the CDR3 reads TGTGCCAGCTCACCAACCCCTAGAGAGACCCAGTACTTC.

J is TRBJ1-2 and V is TRBV5-1, with D uncertain. The CDR3 is 16 amino acids. Trimming removed 2 bases at V and 8 bases at J, with 22 bases between. Germline CDR1 reads SGHRS; CDR2 reads YFSETQ. CDR3 in DNA: TGCGCCAGCAGCTTTGGAGGAGGTTCTGCGGCTGGGGGCTACACCTTC. As protein: CASSFGGGSAAGGYTF.